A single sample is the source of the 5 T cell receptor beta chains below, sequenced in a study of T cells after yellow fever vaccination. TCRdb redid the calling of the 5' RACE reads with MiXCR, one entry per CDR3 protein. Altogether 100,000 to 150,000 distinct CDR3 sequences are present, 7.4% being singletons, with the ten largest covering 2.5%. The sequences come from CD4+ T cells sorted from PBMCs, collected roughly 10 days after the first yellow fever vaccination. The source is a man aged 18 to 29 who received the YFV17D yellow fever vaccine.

The CDR3: CASSAGTSSSPLHF. The CDR3 coding sequence is TGTGCCAGCAGCGCAGGGACTTCAAGTTCACCCCTCCACTTT. V is TRBV27 and J is TRBJ1-6, with D perhaps TRBD1 (5 bases). The CDR3 loop spans 14 amino acids. Trimming cost V 6 bases and J 9 bases, with 15 bases left between them. Germline V lookup: CDR1 MNHEY, CDR2 SMNVEV (reference sequence).

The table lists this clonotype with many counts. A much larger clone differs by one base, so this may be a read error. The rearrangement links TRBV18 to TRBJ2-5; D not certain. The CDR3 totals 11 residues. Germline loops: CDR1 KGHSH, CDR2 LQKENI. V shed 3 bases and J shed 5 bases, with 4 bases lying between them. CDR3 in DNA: TGTGCCAGCTCACCTCTGGAGACCCAGTACTTC. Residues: CASSPLETQYF.

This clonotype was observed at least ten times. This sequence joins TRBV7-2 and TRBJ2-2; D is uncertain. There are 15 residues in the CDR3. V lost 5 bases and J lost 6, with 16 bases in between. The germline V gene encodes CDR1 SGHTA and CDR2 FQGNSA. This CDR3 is CASSAPTTSPGELFF. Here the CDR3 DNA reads TGTGCCAGCAGCGCCCCGACCACGTCACCCGGGGAGCTGTTTTTT. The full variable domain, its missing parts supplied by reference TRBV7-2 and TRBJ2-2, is GAGVSQSPSNKVTEKGKDVELRCDPISGHTALYWYRQSLGQGLEFLIYFQGNSAPDKSGLPSDRFSAERTGGSVSTLTIQRTQQEDSAVYLCASSAPTTSPGELFFGEGSRLTVL.

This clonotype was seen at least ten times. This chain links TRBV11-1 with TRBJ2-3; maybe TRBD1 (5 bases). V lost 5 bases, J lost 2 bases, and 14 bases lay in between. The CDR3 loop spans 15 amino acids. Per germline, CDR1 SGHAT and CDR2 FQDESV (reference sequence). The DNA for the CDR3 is TGTGCCAGCAGCGTACAGGTGGCCGTCACAGATACGCAGTATTTT. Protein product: CASSVQVAVTDTQYF.

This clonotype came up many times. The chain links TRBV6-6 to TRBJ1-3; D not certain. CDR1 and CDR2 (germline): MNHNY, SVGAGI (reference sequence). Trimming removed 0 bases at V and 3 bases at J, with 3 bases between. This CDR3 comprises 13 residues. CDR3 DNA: TGTGCCAGCAGTTACTCAGGTGGAAACACCATATATTTT. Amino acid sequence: CASSYSGGNTIYF.